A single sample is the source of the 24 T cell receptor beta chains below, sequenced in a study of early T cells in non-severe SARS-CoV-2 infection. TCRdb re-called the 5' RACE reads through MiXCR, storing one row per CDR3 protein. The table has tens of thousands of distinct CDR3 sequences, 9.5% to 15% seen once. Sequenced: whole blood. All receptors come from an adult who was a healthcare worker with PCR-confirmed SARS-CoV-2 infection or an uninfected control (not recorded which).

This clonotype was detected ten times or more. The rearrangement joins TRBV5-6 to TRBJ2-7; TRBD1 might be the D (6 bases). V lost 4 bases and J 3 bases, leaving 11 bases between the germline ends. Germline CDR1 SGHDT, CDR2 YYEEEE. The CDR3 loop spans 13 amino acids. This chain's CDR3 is CASSPGQYYEQYF. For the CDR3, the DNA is TGTGCCAGCAGCCCAGGACAGTACTACGAGCAGTACTTC. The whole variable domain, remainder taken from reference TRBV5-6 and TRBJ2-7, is DAGVTQSPTHLIKTRGQQVTLRCSPKSGHDTVSWYQQALGQGPQFIFQYYEEEERQRGNFPDRFSGHQFPNYSSELNVNALLLGDSALYLCASSPGQYYEQYFGPGTRLTVT.

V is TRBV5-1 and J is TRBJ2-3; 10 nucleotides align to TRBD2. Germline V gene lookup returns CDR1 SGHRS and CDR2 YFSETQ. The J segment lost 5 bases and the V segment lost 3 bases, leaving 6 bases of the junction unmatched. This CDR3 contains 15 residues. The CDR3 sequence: CASSWTSGDGDTQYF. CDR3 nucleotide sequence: TGCGCCAGCAGCTGGACTAGCGGTGACGGAGATACGCAGTATTTT.

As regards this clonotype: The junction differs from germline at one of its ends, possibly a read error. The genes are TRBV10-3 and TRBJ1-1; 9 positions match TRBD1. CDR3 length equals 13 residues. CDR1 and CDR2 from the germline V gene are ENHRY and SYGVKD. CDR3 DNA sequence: TGTGCCATCAAGGGGACAGGGAACACTGAAGTTTTCTTT. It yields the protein CAIKGTGNTEVFF.

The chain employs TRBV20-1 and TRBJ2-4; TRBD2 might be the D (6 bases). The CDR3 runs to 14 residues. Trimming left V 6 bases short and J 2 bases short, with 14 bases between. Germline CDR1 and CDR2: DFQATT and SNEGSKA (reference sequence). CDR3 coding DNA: TGCAGTGCCAGGGACTCGACGACCAAAAACATTCAGTACTTC. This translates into CSARDSTTKNIQYF.

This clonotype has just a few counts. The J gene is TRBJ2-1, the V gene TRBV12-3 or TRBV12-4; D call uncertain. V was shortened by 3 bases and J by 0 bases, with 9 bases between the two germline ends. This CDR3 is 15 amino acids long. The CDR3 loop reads CASSFLPSSYNEQFF. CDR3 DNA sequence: TGTGCCAGCAGTTTCCTGCCAAGCTCCTACAATGAGCAGTTCTTC.

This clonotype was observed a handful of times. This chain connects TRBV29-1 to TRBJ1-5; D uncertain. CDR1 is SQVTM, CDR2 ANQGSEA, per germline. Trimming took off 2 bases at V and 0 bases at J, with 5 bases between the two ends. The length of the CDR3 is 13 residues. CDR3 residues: CSVESHSNQPQHF. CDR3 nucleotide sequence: TGCAGCGTTGAATCTCATAGCAATCAGCCCCAGCATTTT. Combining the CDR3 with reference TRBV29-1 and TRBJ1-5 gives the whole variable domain SAVISQKPSRDICQRGTSLTIQCQVDSQVTMMFWYRQQPGQSLTLIATANQGSEATYESGFVIDKFPISRPNLTFSTLTVSNMSPEDSSIYLCSVESHSNQPQHFGDGTRLSIL.

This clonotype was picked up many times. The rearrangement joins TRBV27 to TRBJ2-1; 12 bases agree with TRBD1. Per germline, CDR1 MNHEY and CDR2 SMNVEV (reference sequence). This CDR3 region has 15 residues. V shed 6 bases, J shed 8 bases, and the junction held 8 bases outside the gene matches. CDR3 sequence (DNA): TGTGCCAGCAGCGAGATGGGACAGGGGGCCGATGAGCAGTTCTTC. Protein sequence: CASSEMGQGADEQFF.

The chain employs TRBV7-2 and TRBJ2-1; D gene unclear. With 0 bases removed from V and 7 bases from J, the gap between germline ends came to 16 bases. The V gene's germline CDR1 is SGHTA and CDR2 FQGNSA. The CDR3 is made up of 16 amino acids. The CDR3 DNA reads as TGTGCCAGCAGCTTAGCGGCGTGGTCGCAAGGTAATGAGCAGTTCTTC. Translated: CASSLAAWSQGNEQFF.

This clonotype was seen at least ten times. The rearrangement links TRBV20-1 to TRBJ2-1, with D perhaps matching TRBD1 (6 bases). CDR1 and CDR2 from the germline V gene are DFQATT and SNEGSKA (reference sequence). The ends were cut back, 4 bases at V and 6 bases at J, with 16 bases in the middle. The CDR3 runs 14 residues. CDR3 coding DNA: TGCAGTGCTAAACCTCGGACAGTAATCAATGAGCAGTTCTTC. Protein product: CSAKPRTVINEQFF.

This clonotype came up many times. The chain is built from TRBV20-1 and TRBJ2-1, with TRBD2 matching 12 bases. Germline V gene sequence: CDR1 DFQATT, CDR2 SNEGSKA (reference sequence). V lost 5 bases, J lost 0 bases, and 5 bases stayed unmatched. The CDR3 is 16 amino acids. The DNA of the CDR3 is TGCAGTGCTGGCGAGACTAGCGGGGGCTCCTACAATGAGCAGTTCTTC. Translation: CSAGETSGGSYNEQFF.

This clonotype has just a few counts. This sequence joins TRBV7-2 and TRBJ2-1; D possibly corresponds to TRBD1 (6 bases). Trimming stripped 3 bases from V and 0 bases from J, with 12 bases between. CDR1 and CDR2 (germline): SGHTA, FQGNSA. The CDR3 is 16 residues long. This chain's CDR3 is CASSFPDRSSYNEQFF. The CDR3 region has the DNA TGTGCCAGCAGCTTCCCCGACAGGAGCTCCTACAATGAGCAGTTCTTC.

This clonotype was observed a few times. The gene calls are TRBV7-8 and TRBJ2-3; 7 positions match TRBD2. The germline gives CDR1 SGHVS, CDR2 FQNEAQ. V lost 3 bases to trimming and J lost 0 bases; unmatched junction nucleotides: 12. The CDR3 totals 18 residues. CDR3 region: CASSFNLPGLSSTDTQYF. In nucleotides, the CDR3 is TGTGCCAGCAGCTTTAACCTTCCGGGACTAAGTAGCACAGATACGCAGTATTTT.

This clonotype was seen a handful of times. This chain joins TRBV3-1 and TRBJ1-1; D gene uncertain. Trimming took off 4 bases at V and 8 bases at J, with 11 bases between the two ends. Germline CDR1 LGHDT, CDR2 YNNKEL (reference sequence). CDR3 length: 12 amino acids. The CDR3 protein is CASSPLGEEAFF. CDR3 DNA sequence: TGTGCCAGCAGCCCTCTTGGGGAGGAAGCTTTCTTT.

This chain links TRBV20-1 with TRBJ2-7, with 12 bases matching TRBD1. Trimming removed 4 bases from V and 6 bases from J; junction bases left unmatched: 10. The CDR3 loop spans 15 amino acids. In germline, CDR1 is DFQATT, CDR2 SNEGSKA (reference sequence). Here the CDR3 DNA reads TGCAGTGCTAATAGACCGGGACAGGGGGCCGGCGAGCAGTACTTC. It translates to CSANRPGQGAGEQYF.

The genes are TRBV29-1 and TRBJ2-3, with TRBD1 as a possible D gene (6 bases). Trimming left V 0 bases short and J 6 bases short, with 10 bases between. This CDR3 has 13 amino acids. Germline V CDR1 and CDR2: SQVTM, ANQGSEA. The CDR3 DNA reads TGCAGCGTTGAAGATGGCAGGGGTGATACGCAGTATTTT. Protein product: CSVEDGRGDTQYF.

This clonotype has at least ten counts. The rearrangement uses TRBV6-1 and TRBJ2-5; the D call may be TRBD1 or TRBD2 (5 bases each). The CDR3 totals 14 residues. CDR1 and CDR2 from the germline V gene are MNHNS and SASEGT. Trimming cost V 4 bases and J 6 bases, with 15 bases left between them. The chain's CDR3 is CASSGIGAGKTQYF. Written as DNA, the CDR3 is TGTGCCAGCAGTGGAATTGGGGCCGGGAAGACCCAGTACTTC.

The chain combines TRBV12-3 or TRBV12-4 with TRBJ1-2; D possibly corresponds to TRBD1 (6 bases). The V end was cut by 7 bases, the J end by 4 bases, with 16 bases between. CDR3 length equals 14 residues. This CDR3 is CASTSPGHPYGYTF. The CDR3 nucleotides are TGTGCCAGCACCTCACCGGGACACCCCTATGGCTACACCTTC.

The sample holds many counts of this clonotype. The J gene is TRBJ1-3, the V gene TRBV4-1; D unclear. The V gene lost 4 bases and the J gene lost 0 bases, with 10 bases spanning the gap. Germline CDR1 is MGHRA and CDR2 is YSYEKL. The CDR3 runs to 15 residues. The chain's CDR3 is CASSPSGSSGNTIYF. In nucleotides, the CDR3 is TGCGCCAGCAGCCCTTCGGGGAGCTCTGGAAACACCATATATTTT.

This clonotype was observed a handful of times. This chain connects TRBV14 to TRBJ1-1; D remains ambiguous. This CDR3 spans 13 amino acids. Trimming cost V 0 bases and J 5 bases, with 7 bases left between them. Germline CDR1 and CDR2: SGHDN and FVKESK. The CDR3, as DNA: TGTGCCAGCAGCCAAGAAGGAAGGACTGAAGCTTTCTTT. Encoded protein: CASSQEGRTEAFF.

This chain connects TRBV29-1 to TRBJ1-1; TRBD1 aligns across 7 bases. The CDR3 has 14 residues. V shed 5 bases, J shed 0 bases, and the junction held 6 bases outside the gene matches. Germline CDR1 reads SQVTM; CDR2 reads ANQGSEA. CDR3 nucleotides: TGCAGCGTTTGGCAGGGGGATCTGAACACTGAAGCTTTCTTT. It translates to CSVWQGDLNTEAFF.

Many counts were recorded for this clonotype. CDR3 loop: CAESSSTDTQYF. The CDR3 nucleotides read TGTGCGGAGAGCTCTAGCACAGATACGCAGTATTTT. This chain joins TRBV11-2 and TRBJ2-3; D ambiguous. CDR3 length equals 12 residues. Germline V gene sequence: CDR1 SGHAT, CDR2 FQNNGV. Combining the CDR3 with reference TRBV11-2 and TRBJ2-3 gives the whole variable domain EAGVAQSPRYKIIEKRQSVAFWCNPISGHATLYWYQQILGQGPKLLIQFQNNGVVDDSQLPKDRFSAERLKGVDSTLKIQPAKLEDSAVYLCAESSSTDTQYFGPGTRLTVL.

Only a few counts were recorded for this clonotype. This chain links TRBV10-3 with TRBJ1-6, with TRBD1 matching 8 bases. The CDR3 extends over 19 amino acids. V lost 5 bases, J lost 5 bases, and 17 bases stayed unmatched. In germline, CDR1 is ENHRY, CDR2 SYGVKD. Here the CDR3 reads CAISKAGAGGNQNNSPLHF. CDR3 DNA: TGTGCCATCAGTAAAGCCGGGGCAGGGGGCAATCAAAATAATTCACCCCTCCACTTT.

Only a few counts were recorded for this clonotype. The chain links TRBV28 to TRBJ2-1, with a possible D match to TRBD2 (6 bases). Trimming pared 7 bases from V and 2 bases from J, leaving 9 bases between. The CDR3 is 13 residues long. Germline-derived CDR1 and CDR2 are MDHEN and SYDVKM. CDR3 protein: CASTRLAYNEQFF. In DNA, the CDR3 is TGTGCCAGCACCAGACTAGCCTACAATGAGCAGTTCTTC.

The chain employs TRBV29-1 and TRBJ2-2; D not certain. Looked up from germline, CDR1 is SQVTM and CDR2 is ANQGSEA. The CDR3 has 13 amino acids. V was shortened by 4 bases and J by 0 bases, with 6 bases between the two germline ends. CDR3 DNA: TGCAGCGTTGCGGCCACGAACACCGGGGAGCTGTTTTTT. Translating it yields CSVAATNTGELFF.